Given below is one TCR beta chain in context. Clones were sequenced by immunoSEQ multiplex PCR, and TCRdb holds only the in-frame ones, with some missing. The table has approximately 530,000 clones, almost 97% seen once. This sample is drawn from a study of shared clonotypes between healthy human individuals. Germline V gene lookup returns CDR1 SGHNT and CDR2 YYREEE (reference sequence). The CDR3 loop spans 17 amino acids. Trimming left V 0 bases short and J 4 bases short, with 20 bases between. The specimen was naive CD4+ T cells sorted from blood. The subset denotes: CD45RA+ positively selected. This chain links TRBV5-4 with TRBJ2-7; tentatively, D is TRBD2 (6 bases). The TCR sequence derives from a woman in her twenties or thirties in good health. In DNA form, the CDR3 reads TGTGCCAGCAGCTTGGGGGGGACTCTAGGCTTCGATTACGAGCAGTACTTC. It translates to CASSLGGTLGFDYEQYF.